These 15 T cell receptor beta chains were sequenced from one sample in a study of T cell changes during pregnancy in multiple sclerosis. Sequencing was performed with immunoSEQ multiplex PCR; in TCRdb, only in-frame clones are kept and a portion is missing. The table lists just under 80,000 clones, around 95% of them singletons. The source material was peripheral blood, sampled in the second trimester of pregnancy. The receptors stem from a female donor in good health, enrolled as a control in a pregnancy study.

This clone was detected only once. The chain has TRBV12-5 and TRBJ1-2, with D possibly matching TRBD1 (5 bases). Germline values: CDR1 LGHNT, CDR2 FRNRAP. The CDR3 consists of 14 residues. V lost 2 bases and J lost 7, with 14 bases in between. Here the CDR3 reads CASGLPPQGGGYTF. CDR3 nucleotide sequence: TGTGCTAGTGGTTTGCCCCCTCAGGGTGGTGGCTACACCTTC. Full variable domain (remainder filled in from reference TRBV12-5 and TRBJ1-2): DARVTQTPRHKVTEMGQEVTMRCQPILGHNTVFWYRQTMMQGLELLAYFRNRAPLDDSGMPKDRFSAEMPDATLATLKIQPSEPRDSAVYFCASGLPPQGGGYTFGSGTRLTVV.

V is TRBV7-7 and J is TRBJ2-5; TRBD1 agrees at 8 bases. Germline lookup yields CDR1 SSHAT and CDR2 FNYEAQ (reference sequence). The CDR3 sequence is 16 residues long. The J segment lost 5 bases and the V segment lost 4 bases, leaving 12 bases of the junction unmatched. The CDR3 nucleotides read TGTGCCAGCAGCTCCTTGACAGGGGCCGCCTACGAGACCCAGTACTTC. This sequence encodes CASSSLTGAAYETQYF.

The chain links TRBV6-6 to TRBJ1-2, with a possible D match to TRBD1 (6 bases). Trimming pared 4 bases from V and 0 bases from J, leaving 12 bases between. In germline, CDR1 is MNHNY, CDR2 SVGAGI (reference sequence). The CDR3 consists of 15 residues. The CDR3 here is CASSFDRWANYGYTF. DNA for the CDR3: TGTGCCAGCAGTTTCGACAGGTGGGCTAACTATGGCTACACCTTC.

V is TRBV5-1 and J is TRBJ1-1; weak D call: TRBD1 (6 bases). The germline V gene has CDR1 SGHRS and CDR2 YFSETQ. V was clipped by 0 bases and J by 0 bases, with 9 bases between them. The CDR3 runs 15 residues. The DNA of the CDR3 is TGCGCCAGCAGCTTGGACAGGGTGGTGAACACTGAAGCTTTCTTT. It translates to CASSLDRVVNTEAFF.

The gene calls are TRBV19 and TRBJ1-1; 8 nucleotides align to TRBD1. Unmatched junction bases numbered 3, after V lost 5 bases and J lost 1 base. The CDR3 length is 14 residues. The V gene's germline CDR1 is LNHDA and CDR2 SQIVND (reference sequence). In DNA form, the CDR3 reads TGTGCCAGTAGTCGGACAGGGTGGAACACTGAAGCTTTCTTT. Protein sequence: CASSRTGWNTEAFF.

V is TRBV7-2 and J is TRBJ2-1; 13 bases fit TRBD2. The CDR3 contains 18 residues. The V gene's germline CDR1 is SGHTA and CDR2 FQGNSA. V was clipped by 4 bases and J by 0 bases; unmatched bases: 6. Here the CDR3 DNA reads TGTGCCAGCAGCTACGGGACTAGCGGGGTAAGCTCCTACAATGAGCAGTTCTTC. This gives the protein CASSYGTSGVSSYNEQFF.

The chain couples TRBV13 to TRBJ1-1, with 7 bases that match TRBD1. CDR3 size: 13 residues. CDR1 and CDR2 (germline): PRHDT, FYEKMQ (reference sequence). Trimming cost V 5 bases and J 1 base; bases outside gene matches: 1. The CDR3 coding sequence is TGTGCCAGCAGCGGACAGGAGAACACTGAAGCTTTCTTT. Protein sequence: CASSGQENTEAFF.

CDR3 sequence reads: CASSPQAGSDEQYF. CDR3 bases: TGTGCCAGCTCACCACAGGCAGGGTCCGACGAGCAGTACTTC. This chain uses TRBV18 with TRBJ2-7; possible D gene TRBD1, 5 bases. V was pared by 1 base and J by 5 bases, with 12 bases between. The germline gives CDR1 KGHSH, CDR2 LQKENI. The CDR3 has 14 residues. The full variable domain, completed using reference TRBV18 and TRBJ2-7, is NAGVMQNPRHLVRRRGQEARLRCSPMKGHSHVYWYRQLPEEGLKFMVYLQKENIIDESGMPKERFSAEFPKEGPSILRIQQVVRGDSAAYFCASSPQAGSDEQYFGPGTRLTVT.

Turning to this clone: Other DNA variants within this sample encode the same CDR3. The chain couples TRBV5-1 to TRBJ1-5; 10 bases are shared with TRBD1. V lost 2 bases and J lost 2; bases outside the gene matches: 4. This CDR3 is 16 amino acids long. Per germline, CDR1 SGHRS and CDR2 YFSETQ. CDR3 protein: CASSLSGTGGNQPQHF. The CDR3 bases are TGCGCCAGCAGCTTATCCGGGACAGGGGGCAATCAGCCCCAGCATTTT.

The CDR3: CASSPEQPAEAFF. CDR3 DNA: TGTGCCAGCTCACCGGAACAGCCTGCTGAAGCTTTCTTT. The chain joins TRBV18 to TRBJ1-1, with D unclear. This CDR3 region has 13 residues. The V end lost 3 bases, the J end lost 6 bases, and 11 bases lay between the germline ends. Germline V gene data show CDR1 as KGHSH and CDR2 as LQKENI.

This clone was seen just once. The chain has TRBV18 and TRBJ2-2; TRBD2 agrees at 9 bases. Germline values: CDR1 KGHSH, CDR2 LQKENI. With 6 bases clipped from V and 3 bases from J, the junction kept 5 bases outside the gene matches. This CDR3 spans 15 amino acids. The CDR3 region has the DNA TGTGCCAGCTCCCCCCTAGCGGGATACACCGGGGAGCTGTTTTTT. Protein sequence: CASSPLAGYTGELFF.

The genes are TRBV19 and TRBJ2-1; 9 bases fit TRBD2. The CDR3 runs 16 residues. V was clipped by 2 bases and J by 5 bases; unmatched bases: 7. Germline V gene data show CDR1 as LNHDA and CDR2 as SQIVND (reference sequence). CDR3 amino acids: CASSIPLAGGHNEQFF. DNA for the CDR3: TGTGCCAGTAGTATACCCCTGGCGGGGGGGCACAATGAGCAGTTCTTC.

This chain joins TRBV6-4 and TRBJ1-4, with TRBD1 matching over 7 bases. CDR3 size: 15 residues. V was pared by 6 bases and J by 8 bases, with 12 bases of the junction left unmatched. Germline V CDR1 and CDR2: MRHNA, SNTAGT. The CDR3 DNA is TGTGCCAGCAGCTTGGGGACAGCCAAAAGGGAAAAACTGTTTTTT. Translation gives CASSLGTAKREKLFF.

This clone appeared a single time. Other DNA sequences in the same sample also yield this CDR3. The chain has TRBV7-2 and TRBJ1-5, with 7 bases fitting TRBD1. Losses at the gene ends were 5 bases for V and 5 bases for J; bases not matched to a gene: 3. The CDR3 has 13 amino acids. Looked up from germline, CDR1 is SGHTA and CDR2 is FQGNSA. CDR3 sequence: CASSRTGDQPQHF. The CDR3 nucleotides are TGTGCCAGCAGCCGGACAGGAGATCAGCCCCAGCATTTT.

The chain has TRBV5-4 and TRBJ2-7; TRBD2 is a possible D gene (6 bases). This CDR3 is 14 amino acids long. V was shortened by 3 bases and J by 4 bases, with 14 bases between the two germline ends. In germline, CDR1 is SGHNT, CDR2 YYREEE (reference sequence). The CDR3 here is CASSSVGGQYEQYF. CDR3 coding DNA: TGTGCCAGCAGCTCGGTGGGGGGTCAATACGAGCAGTACTTC.